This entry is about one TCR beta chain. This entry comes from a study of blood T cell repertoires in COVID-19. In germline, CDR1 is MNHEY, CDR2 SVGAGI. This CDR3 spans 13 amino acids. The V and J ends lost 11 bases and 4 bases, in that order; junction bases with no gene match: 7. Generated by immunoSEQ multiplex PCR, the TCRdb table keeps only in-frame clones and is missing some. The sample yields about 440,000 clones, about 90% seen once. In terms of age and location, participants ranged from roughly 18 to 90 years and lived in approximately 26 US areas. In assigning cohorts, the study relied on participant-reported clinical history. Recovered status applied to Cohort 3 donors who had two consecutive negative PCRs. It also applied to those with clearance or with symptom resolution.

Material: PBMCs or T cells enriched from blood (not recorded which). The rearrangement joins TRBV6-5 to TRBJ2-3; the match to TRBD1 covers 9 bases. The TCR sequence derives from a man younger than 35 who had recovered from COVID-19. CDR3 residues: CAGGQGTADTQYF. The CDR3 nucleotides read TGTGCCGGCGGACAGGGGACAGCAGATACGCAGTATTTT.